This T cell receptor beta chain was sequenced for a study of OX40 agonist ivuxolimab in advanced cancers. Broader study findings: It was also the case that some nonresponders had low normalized T-cell clonal expansion.

Libraries were prepared by immunoSEQ multiplex PCR; TCRdb keeps only in-frame clonotypes and omits some of them. The sample contains tens of thousands of clones, around 85% of which appear only once. The germline CDR1 and CDR2 sequences are LNHDA and SQIVND (reference sequence). V was clipped by 8 bases and J by 4 bases; unmatched bases: 7. The CDR3 has 14 amino acids. A word on this clone: The antigen is undetermined.

The starting material was CD4+ or CD8+ T cells sorted from blood, obtained in a trial of the OX40 agonist ivuxolimab. This receptor was obtained from an adult with an advanced solid tumor such as melanoma, head and neck, liver or kidney cancer. This sequence joins TRBV19 and TRBJ2-2; 7 bases line up with TRBD1. CDR3 protein: CASRQGYLTGELFF. CDR3 DNA sequence: TGTGCCAGTCGACAGGGCTATCTCACCGGGGAGCTGTTTTTT.